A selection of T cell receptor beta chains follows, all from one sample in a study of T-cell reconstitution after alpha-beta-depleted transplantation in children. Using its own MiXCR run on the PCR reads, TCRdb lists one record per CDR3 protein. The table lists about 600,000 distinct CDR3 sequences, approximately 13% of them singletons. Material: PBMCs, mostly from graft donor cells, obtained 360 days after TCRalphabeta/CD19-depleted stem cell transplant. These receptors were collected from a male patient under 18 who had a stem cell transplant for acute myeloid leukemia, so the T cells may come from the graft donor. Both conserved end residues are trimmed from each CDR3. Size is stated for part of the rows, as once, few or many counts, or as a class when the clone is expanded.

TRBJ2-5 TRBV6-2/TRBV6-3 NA ASSYILAVGEETQY
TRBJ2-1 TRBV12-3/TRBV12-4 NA ASSLNHPLEQF
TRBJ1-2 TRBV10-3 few AISETQELYGYT
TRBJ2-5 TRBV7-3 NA ASSLIGTAPQETQY
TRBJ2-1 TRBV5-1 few ASSFTSGGYNEQF
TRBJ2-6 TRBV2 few ASDPGTGANVLT
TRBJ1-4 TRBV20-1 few SATLRGINEKLF
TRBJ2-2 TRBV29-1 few SVGQGADTGELF
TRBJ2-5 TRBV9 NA ASSRPSGRVKETQY
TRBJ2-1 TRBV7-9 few ASSLTSGYGDEQF
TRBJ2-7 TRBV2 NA ASSRLADSSYEQY
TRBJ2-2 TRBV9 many ASAGLAANTGELF
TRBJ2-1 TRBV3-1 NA ASSRWTGNEQF
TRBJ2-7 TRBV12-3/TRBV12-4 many ASSRNGQGAYEQY
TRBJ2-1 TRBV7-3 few ASSLEGGHNEQF
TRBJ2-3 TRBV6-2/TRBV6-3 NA ASSLTSGRAFYTDTQY
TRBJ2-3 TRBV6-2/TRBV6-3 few ASSRRDRRTDTQY
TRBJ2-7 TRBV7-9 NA ASSPEVSRAEQY